Each of the 4 T cell receptor beta chains below was sequenced from the same sample in a study of memory CD4+ T cells and cytomegalovirus serostatus. Single viable CD3+CD4+CD8-CD45RO+ cells were sorted as the memory CD4+ T cells. Sequenced by immunoSEQ multiplex PCR; TCRdb stores in-frame clones only, minus some. The sample consists of around 44,000 clones, about 79% of them appearing once. Source material: memory CD4+ T cells from blood. These receptors all stem from an adult in good health and CMV-seronegative.

The rearrangement uses TRBV7-2 and TRBJ1-1; D is uncertain. Germline V gene lookup returns CDR1 SGHTA and CDR2 FQGNSA. The CDR3 spans 13 residues. With 6 bases removed from V and 3 bases from J, the gap between germline ends came to 11 bases. This CDR3 reads CASSYGRDTEAFF. The CDR3 DNA reads as TGTGCCAGCAGTTATGGGAGGGACACTGAAGCTTTCTTT.

J is TRBJ2-1 and V is TRBV5-1; D remains unclear. This CDR3 is built from 16 residues. V lost 0 bases and J lost 5, with 15 bases in between. The germline gives CDR1 SGHRS, CDR2 YFSETQ. In nucleotides, the CDR3 is TGCGCCAGCAGCTTGGCCGGTGGTGGGGTGGACAATGAGCAGTTCTTC. Its protein product is CASSLAGGGVDNEQFF.

J is TRBJ2-7 and V is TRBV6-6; the D is unclear. CDR3 length: 13 residues. V lost 10 bases and J 2 bases, leaving 15 bases between the germline ends. Germline V gene lookup returns CDR1 MNHNY and CDR2 SVGAGI (reference sequence). CDR3 amino acids: CATLEVTTYEQYF. The CDR3 DNA reads as TGTGCCACCCTCGAAGTCACAACCTACGAGCAGTACTTC.

The V call is TRBV6-5, the J call TRBJ2-7; 13 positions agree with TRBD2. Germline CDR1 and CDR2: MNHEY and SVGAGI. With V trimmed by 6 bases and J by 3 bases, 5 bases remained unmatched. This CDR3 spans 15 amino acids. DNA for the CDR3: TGTGCCAGCAGAAGGGGGACTAGCGGGAACTACGAGCAGTACTTC. Its protein product is CASRRGTSGNYEQYF.